This T cell receptor beta chain was documented in a study of Ad26.COV2.S vaccination and SARS-CoV-2 variants. Points from the study as a whole: Spike-specific TCR breadth ran higher among vaccine recipients than placebo recipients. From the TCR breadth and depth analyses, total T cell responses may have been underestimated.

The method was immunoSEQ multiplex PCR; TCRdb's version includes in-frame clones alone and lacks a portion of them. The sample has just over 350,000 clones, roughly 84% seen once. Treatment here: about 20 received Ad26.COV2.S at low or high dose, single or two shots; about five received placebo; per-sample allocation not given. Sample collection was performed on day 63 after the first vaccine or placebo injection. Regarding this clone: Its antigen is unidentified.

This clonotype originated in a person aged 18-65 years who received the Ad26.COV2.S COVID-19 vaccine or a placebo. The sequences come from peripheral blood, collected in a trial of Ad26.COV2.S vaccine versus placebo.

The CDR3 region has the DNA TGTGCCAGCAGTAAACAGGGGACCTCCTACGAGCAGTACTTC. Amino acids: CASSKQGTSYEQYF. This chain links TRBV6-5 with TRBJ2-7, with TRBD1 identical over 7 bases. The CDR3 length is 14 residues. Germline CDR1 and CDR2: MNHEY and SVGAGI. V dropped 5 bases and J dropped 0; count of bases not matched to a gene: 4.